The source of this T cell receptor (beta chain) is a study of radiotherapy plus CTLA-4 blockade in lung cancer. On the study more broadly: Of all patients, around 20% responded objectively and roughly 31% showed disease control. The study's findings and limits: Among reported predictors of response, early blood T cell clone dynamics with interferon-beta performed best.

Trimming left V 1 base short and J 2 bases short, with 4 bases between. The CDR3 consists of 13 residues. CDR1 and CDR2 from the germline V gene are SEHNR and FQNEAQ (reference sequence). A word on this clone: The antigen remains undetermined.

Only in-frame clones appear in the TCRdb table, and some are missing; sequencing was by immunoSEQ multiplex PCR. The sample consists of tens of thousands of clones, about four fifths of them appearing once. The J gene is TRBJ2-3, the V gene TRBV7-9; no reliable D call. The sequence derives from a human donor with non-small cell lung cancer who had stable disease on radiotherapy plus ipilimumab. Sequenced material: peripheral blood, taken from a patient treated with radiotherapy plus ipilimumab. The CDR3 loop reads CASSLGSTDTQYF. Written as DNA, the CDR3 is TGTGCCAGCAGCTTAGGGTCCACAGATACGCAGTATTTT.